The entry below gives a single TCR beta chain sequence along with its context. These data belong to a study of cytomegalovirus exposure and HLA in healthy donors. The primer mix had 60 Vbeta and 13 Jbeta primers. Data came from immunoSEQ multiplex PCR; TCRdb stores just in-frame clones and leaves some out. In the table there are 150,000 to 200,000 clones, over 60% of which are singletons. The CDR3 sequence is 14 residues long. With 3 bases removed from V and 3 bases from J, the gap between germline ends came to 13 bases. Per the germline V gene, CDR1 is GTSNPN and CDR2 is SVGIG (reference sequence). The source is a woman between 35 and 50 years old in good health and CMV-seronegative. Input material: PBMCs. The V and J genes are TRBV30 and TRBJ2-3; D is unclear. For the CDR3, the DNA is TGTGCCTGGAGCCGTGGCAGAATAACAGATACGCAGTATTTT. Amino acids: CAWSRGRITDTQYF.